The clone carrying this TCR beta chain has just a few counts. The antigen is undetermined. Germline CDR1 MGHRA, CDR2 YSYEKL. The V end lost 1 base, the J end lost 3 bases, and 16 bases lay between the germline ends. The CDR3 totals 16 residues. The data originate from a study of beta chain features in type 1 diabetes. Study results and limitations: Within each of all four CD4+ subsets, Type 1 diabetes patients had TCRB CDR3s that were moderately but significantly shorter.

The entirety of the isolated RNA underwent reverse transcription, so expressed TCRB transcripts were sequenced. Repertoires were generated with immunoSEQ multiplex PCR, while TCRdb's copy carries only in-frame clones and drops some. Here the sample spans fewer than 650,000 clones, 15% to 18% being singletons. This TCR derives from a man between 18 and 35 years old in good health. V is TRBV4-1 and J is TRBJ2-7, with D perhaps matching TRBD1 (7 bases). The material sequenced was naive CD4+ T cells from blood. CDR3 sequence reads: CASSQGGDSKSYEQYF. The DNA for the CDR3 is TGCGCCAGCAGCCAAGGGGGGGACAGCAAAAGCTACGAGCAGTACTTC.